The 5 T cell receptor beta chains below all came from one sample that was sequenced in a study of T cell changes during pregnancy in multiple sclerosis. This table comes from immunoSEQ multiplex PCR, and its TCRdb copy is limited to in-frame clones, with some not included. The sample records over 40,000 clones, over 90% being singletons. Sequencing used peripheral blood, obtained in the third trimester of pregnancy. The receptor set was obtained from a female donor with multiple sclerosis, enrolled in a pregnancy study.

The CDR3 loop is CASSLYQLISTDTQYF. CDR3 DNA: TGTGCCAGCAGTTTATACCAGTTAATTAGCACAGATACGCAGTATTTT. The chain uses TRBV28 and TRBJ2-3; no definite D call. The germline V gene encodes CDR1 MDHEN and CDR2 SYDVKM. Trimming removed 1 base from V and 0 bases from J, with 11 bases in between. The CDR3 extends over 16 amino acids.

The CDR3 reads CASSLAVGQGNEQYF. The CDR3 DNA follows: TGTGCCAGCAGCTTAGCCGTCGGACAGGGAAACGAGCAGTACTTC. The chain recombines TRBV11-3 with TRBJ2-7, with 8 positions matching TRBD1. After removal of 1 base from V and 5 bases from J, the junction contained 7 bases not matched to a gene. Germline V lookup: CDR1 SGHNT, CDR2 YENEEA. The CDR3 spans 15 residues.

In this sample, this clone turned up once. The V and J genes are TRBV2 and TRBJ2-1; TRBD2 is a possible D gene (6 bases). V was cut by 6 bases and J by 7 bases, with 19 bases left in between. CDR3 length: 15 amino acids. Germline assignment: CDR1 SNHLY and CDR2 FYNNEI. CDR3 sequence (DNA): TGTGCCAGCAGCCCCCGCGGGGTTTTTAGGAATGAGCAGTTCTTC. Its protein product is CASSPRGVFRNEQFF.

This CDR3 is CASSQEKRVRSNQPQHF. The DNA for the CDR3 is TGCGCCAGCAGCCAAGAAAAGAGGGTCAGAAGCAATCAGCCCCAGCATTTT. The genes are TRBV4-3 and TRBJ1-5; no clear D. The CDR3 runs to 17 residues. V was cut by 0 bases and J by 1 base, with 13 bases left in between. Germline CDR1 reads LGHNA; CDR2 reads YSLEER.

The chain has TRBV5-1 and TRBJ2-7, with a possible D match to TRBD1 (6 bases). Germline V gene lookup returns CDR1 SGHRS and CDR2 YFSETQ. V dropped 7 bases and J dropped 0 bases, with 17 bases sitting between them. The CDR3 consists of 15 residues. The CDR3 spells CASGTGTLSSYEQYF. The DNA of the CDR3 is TGCGCCAGCGGGACCGGGACACTTAGCTCCTACGAGCAGTACTTC.